This T cell receptor beta chain was sequenced in a study of breast tumors, draining lymph nodes, adjacent tissues. The lymph nodes were axillary draining lymph nodes from breast cancer patients. Worth noting for this clonotype: What it binds is not known. One end of the junction fails to match germline, which may point to a read error.

CDR1 SGHDN and CDR2 FVKESK come from the germline V gene. There are 14 residues in the CDR3. Using its own MiXCR run on the multiplex PCR reads, TCRdb lists one record per CDR3 protein. The sample lists approximately 300,000 distinct CDR3 sequences, 30% seen once, with 0.85% to 1.3% in the top ten. General observations from the study: Most tumor T cells seemingly derive from lymph node, then expand in tumor. Tumor T cell lymph node origin was a supported hypothesis, not proven. Tumor repertoires ranked between lymph nodes and nontumor tissue in diversity, with V and J gene preferences.

Material: axillary lymph node tissue. The sequence derives from a female donor with breast cancer. Some clones in this sample may be carry-over from other donors' samples. The chain recombines TRBV14 with TRBJ2-7, with 8 bases aligning to TRBD1. The CDR3: CASSEWTGPYEQSF. CDR3 DNA sequence: TGTGCCAGCAGCGAATGGACAGGGCCCTACGAGCAGTCCTTC.